This TCR beta chain was recorded in a study of regulatory T cells in long-lasting Graves disease. Study conclusions and caveats: Persistent Graves' patients showed less TCR diversity than newly diagnosed patients showed. Persistent disease favored TRBV28, TRBJ1-2 and TRBJ2-5.

The sample holds many counts of this clonotype. Its cognate antigen is unknown. Noted time point: persistent/refractory GD, antithyroid drugs over 5 years with positive TRAb. PBMC RNA served as the TCR library source. Staff drew 8 to 9 milliliters of peripheral blood into EDTA tubes. The CDR3 runs 14 residues. Germline V lookup: CDR1 MDHEN, CDR2 SYDVKM. Trimming removed 3 bases at V and 7 bases at J, with 12 bases between. CDR3-region Arm-PCR and iRepertoire HTBI primers produced the TCR beta libraries. TCRdb recomputed calls from the multiplex PCR reads with MiXCR, one row per CDR3 protein. The table has some 440,000 distinct CDR3 sequences, less than 25% seen once.

Specimen: peripheral blood mononuclear cells (PBMCs), collected when the disease was refractory, from a patient treated with antithyroid drugs. This TCR was recovered from a female donor with Graves disease. The chain couples TRBV28 to TRBJ1-4; no definite D call. CDR3 residues: CASSFMPGIEKLFF. DNA of the CDR3: TGTGCCAGCAGTTTTATGCCCGGGATTGAAAAACTGTTTTTT.